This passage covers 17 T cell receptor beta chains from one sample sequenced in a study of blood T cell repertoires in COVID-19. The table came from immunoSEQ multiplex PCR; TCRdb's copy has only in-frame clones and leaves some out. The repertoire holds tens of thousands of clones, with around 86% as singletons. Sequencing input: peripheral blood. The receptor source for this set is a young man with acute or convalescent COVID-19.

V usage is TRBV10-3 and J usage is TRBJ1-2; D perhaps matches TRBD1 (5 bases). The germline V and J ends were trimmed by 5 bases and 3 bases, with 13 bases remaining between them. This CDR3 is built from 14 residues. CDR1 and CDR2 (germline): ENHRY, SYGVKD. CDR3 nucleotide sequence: TGTGCCATCAGTCCGACAGCTGCGGACTATGGCTACACCTTC. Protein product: CAISPTAADYGYTF.

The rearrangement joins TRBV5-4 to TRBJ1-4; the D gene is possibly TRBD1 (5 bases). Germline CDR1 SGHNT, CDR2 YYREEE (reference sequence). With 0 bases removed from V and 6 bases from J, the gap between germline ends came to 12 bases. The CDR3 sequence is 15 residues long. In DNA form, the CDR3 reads TGTGCCAGCAGCTTGGATCCAGGGATGGATGAAAAACTGTTTTTT. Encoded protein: CASSLDPGMDEKLFF.

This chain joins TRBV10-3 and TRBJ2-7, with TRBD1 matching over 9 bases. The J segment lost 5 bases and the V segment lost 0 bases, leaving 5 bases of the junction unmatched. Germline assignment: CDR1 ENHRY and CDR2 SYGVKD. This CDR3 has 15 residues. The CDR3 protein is CAISESNRGLDEQYV. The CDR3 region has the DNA TGTGCCATCAGTGAGTCGAACAGGGGGCTGGACGAGCAGTACGTC.

The CDR3 bases are TGTGCCAGCAGTGAAGAGGGCTATGGCTACACCTTC. Amino acid sequence: CASSEEGYGYTF. The J gene is TRBJ1-2, the V gene TRBV25-1, with D uncertain. V was cut by 2 bases and J by 4 bases, with 5 bases left in between. The CDR3 loop spans 12 amino acids. From germline, CDR1 is MGHDK and CDR2 SYGVNS.

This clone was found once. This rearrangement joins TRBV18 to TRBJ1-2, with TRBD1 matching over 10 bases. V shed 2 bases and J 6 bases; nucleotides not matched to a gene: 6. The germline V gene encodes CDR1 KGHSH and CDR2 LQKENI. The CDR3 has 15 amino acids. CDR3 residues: CASSPATGGANGYTF. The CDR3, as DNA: TGTGCCAGCTCACCAGCGACAGGGGGCGCGAATGGCTACACCTTC.

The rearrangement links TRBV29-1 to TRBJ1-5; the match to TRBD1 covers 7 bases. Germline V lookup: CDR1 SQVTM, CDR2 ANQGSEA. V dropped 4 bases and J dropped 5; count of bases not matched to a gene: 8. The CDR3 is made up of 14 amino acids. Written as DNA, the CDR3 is TGCAGCGTTGTAGGTACAGGGGTGGATCAGCCCCAGCATTTT. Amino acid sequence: CSVVGTGVDQPQHF.

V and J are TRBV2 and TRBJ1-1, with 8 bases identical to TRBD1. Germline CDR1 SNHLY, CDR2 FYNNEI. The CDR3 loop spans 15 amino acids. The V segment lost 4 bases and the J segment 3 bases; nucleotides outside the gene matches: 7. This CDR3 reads CASSASGGSYTEAFF. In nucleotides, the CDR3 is TGTGCCAGCAGTGCGTCAGGGGGCTCTTACACTGAAGCTTTCTTT.

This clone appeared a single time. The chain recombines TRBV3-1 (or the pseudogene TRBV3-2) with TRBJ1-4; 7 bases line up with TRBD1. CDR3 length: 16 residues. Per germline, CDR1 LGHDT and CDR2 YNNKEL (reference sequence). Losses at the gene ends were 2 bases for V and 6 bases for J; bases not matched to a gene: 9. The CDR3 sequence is CASSQREGAKDEKLFF. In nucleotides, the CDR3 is TGTGCCAGCAGCCAACGAGAGGGGGCGAAAGATGAAAAACTGTTTTTT.

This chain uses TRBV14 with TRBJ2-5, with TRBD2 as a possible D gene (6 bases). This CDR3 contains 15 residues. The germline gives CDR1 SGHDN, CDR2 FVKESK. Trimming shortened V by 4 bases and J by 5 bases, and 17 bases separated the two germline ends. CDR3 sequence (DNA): TGTGCCAGCAGCCTATGGGGAGGCCGGGGGGAGACCCAGTACTTC. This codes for CASSLWGGRGETQYF. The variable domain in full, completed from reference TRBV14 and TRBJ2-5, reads EAGVTQFPSHSVIEKGQTVTLRCDPISGHDNLYWYRRVMGKEIKFLLHFVKESKQDESGMPNNRFLAERTGGTYSTLKVQPAELEDSGVYFCASSLWGGRGETQYFGPGTRLLVL.

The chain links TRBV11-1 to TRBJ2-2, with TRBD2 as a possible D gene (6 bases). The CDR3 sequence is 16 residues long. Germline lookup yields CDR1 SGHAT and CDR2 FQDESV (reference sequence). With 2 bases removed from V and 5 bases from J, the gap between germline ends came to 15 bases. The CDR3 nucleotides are TGTGCCAGCAGCTTATTGGCGGGGAGACGGACCGGGGAGCTGTTTTTT. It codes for CASSLLAGRRTGELFF.

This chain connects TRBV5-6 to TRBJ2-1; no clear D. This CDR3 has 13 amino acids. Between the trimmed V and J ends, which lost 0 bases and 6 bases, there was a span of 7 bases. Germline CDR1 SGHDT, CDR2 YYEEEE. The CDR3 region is CASSLGRTNEQFF. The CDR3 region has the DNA TGTGCCAGCAGCTTGGGGAGAACCAATGAGCAGTTCTTC. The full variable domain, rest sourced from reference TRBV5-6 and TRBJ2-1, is DAGVTQSPTHLIKTRGQQVTLRCSPKSGHDTVSWYQQALGQGPQFIFQYYEEEERQRGNFPDRFSGHQFPNYSSELNVNALLLGDSALYLCASSLGRTNEQFFGPGTRLTVL.

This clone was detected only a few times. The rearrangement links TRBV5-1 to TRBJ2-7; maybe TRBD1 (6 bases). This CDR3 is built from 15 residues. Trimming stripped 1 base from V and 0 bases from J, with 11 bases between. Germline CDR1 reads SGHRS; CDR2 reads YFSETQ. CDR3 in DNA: TGCGCCAGCAGCTTGTTAGGGACATCCTCCTACGAGCAGTACTTC. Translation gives CASSLLGTSSYEQYF.

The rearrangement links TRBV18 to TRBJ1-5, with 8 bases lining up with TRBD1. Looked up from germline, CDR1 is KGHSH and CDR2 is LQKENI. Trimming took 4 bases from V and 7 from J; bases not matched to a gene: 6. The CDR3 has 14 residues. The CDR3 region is CASSQGQGQQPQHF. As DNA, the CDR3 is TGTGCCAGCTCACAAGGACAGGGCCAACAGCCCCAGCATTTT.

The CDR3 spells CSVATGAGNTIYF. CDR3 DNA sequence: TGCAGCGTAGCGACAGGGGCCGGAAACACCATATATTTT. The chain uses TRBV29-1 and TRBJ1-3; 8 nucleotides align to TRBD1. V gave up 6 bases and J gave up 4 bases; unmatched junction bases: 5. The length of the CDR3 is 13 residues. Per germline, CDR1 SQVTM and CDR2 ANQGSEA.

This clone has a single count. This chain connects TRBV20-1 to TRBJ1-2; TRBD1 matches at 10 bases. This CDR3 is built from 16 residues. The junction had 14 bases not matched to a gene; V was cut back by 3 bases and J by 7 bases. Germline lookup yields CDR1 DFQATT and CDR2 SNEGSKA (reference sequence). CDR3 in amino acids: CSASVPGQGIRGGYTF. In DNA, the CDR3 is TGCAGTGCTAGTGTTCCGGGACAGGGGATTCGCGGTGGCTACACCTTC.

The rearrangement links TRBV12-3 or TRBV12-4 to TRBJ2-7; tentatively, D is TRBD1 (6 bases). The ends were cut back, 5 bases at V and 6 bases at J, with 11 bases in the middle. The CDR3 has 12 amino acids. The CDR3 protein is CASSQGWGEQYV. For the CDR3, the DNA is TGTGCCAGCAGTCAGGGGTGGGGCGAGCAGTACGTC.

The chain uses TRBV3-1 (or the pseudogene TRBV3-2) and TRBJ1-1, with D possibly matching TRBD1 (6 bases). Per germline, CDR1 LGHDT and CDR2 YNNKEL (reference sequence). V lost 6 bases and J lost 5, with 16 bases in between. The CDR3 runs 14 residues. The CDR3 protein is CASSTRGGRTEAFF. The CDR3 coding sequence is TGTGCCAGCAGTACCCGGGGGGGGCGTACTGAAGCTTTCTTT.